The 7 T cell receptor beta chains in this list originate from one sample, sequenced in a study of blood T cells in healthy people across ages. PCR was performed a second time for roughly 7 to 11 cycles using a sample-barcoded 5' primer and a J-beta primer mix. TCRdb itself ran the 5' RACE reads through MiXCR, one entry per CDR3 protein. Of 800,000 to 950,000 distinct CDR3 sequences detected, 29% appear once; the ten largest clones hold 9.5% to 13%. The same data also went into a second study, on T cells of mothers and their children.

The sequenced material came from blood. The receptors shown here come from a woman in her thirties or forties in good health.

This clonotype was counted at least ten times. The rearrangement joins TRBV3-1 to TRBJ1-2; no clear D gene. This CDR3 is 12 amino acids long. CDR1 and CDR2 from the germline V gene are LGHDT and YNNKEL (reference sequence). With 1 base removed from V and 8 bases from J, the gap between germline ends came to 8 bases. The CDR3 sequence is CASSQGLRGYTF. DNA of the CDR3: TGTGCCAGCAGCCAAGGCCTGCGGGGCTACACCTTC.

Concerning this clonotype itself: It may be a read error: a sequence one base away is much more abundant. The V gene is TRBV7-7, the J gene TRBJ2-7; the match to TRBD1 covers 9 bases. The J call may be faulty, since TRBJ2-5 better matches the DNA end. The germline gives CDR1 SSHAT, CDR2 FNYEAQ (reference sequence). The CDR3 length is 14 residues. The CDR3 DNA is TGTGCTGGCAGCCTGACAGGGGGACGAGAGACCCAGTACTTC. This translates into CAGSLTGGRETQYF.

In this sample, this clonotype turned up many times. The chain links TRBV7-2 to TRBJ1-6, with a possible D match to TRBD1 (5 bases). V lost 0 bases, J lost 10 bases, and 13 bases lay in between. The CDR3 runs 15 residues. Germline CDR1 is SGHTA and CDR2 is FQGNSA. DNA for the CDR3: TGTGCCAGCAGCTTAGCGCGGGGGGGTTCCTCACCCCTCCACTTT. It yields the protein CASSLARGGSSPLHF.

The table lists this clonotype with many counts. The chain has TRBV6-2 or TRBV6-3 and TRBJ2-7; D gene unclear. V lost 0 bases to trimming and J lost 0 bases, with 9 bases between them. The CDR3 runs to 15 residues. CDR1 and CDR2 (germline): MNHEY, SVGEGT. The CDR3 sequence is CASSYSAFASYEQYF. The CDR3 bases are TGTGCCAGCAGTTACTCGGCTTTTGCCTCCTACGAGCAGTACTTC.

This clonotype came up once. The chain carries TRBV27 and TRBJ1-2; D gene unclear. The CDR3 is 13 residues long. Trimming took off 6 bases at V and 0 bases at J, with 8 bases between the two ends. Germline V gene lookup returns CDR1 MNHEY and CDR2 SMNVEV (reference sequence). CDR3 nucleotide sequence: TGTGCCAGCAGGTTAAGGCCTAACTATGGCTACACCTTC. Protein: CASRLRPNYGYTF.

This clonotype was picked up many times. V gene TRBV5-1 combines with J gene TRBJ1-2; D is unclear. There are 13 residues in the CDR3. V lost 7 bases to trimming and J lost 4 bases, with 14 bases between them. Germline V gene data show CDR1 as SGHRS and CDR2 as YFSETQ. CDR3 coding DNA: TGCGCCAGCTCCTTCAGCACAACCTATGGCTACACCTTC. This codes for CASSFSTTYGYTF.

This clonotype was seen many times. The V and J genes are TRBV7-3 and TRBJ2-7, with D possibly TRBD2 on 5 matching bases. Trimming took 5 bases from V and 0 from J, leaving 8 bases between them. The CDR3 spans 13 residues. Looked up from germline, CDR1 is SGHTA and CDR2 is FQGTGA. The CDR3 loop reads CASSNGVSYEQYF. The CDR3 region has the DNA TGTGCCAGCAGCAACGGGGTCTCCTACGAGCAGTACTTC.